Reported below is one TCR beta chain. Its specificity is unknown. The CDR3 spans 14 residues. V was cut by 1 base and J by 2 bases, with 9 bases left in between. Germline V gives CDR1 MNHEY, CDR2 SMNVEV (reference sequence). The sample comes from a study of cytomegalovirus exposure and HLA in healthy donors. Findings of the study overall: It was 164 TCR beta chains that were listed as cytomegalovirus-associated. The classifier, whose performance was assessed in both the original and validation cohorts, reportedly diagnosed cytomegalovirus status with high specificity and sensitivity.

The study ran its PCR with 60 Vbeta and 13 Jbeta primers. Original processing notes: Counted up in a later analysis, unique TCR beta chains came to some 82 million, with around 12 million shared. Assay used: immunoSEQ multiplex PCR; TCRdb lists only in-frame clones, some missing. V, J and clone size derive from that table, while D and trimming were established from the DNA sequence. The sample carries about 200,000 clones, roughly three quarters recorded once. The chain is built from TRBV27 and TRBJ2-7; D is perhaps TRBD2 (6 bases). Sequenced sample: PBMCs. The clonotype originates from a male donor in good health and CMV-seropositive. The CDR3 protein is CASSLYAGPYEQYF. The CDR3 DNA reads TGTGCCAGCAGTTTATATGCGGGACCCTACGAGCAGTACTTC.